These T cell receptor beta chains were read from a single sample in a study of blood T cell repertoires in COVID-19. Clones were read by immunoSEQ multiplex PCR, and TCRdb kept only the in-frame ones, dropping some. The table has roughly 340,000 clones, roughly nine tenths seen once. Sequencing was done on a sample of PBMCs or T cells enriched from blood (not recorded which). The origin of the receptors is a man aged 18 to 30 who had recovered from COVID-19. Both conserved end residues are part of each CDR3. Each record gives: clone size, D gene, J gene, V gene, CDR3 DNA, CDR3 protein. A D gene is named only where the DNA matches it firmly. Clone sizes are given selectively: once, few, many, or a class where the clone is expanded.

>few|-|TRBJ2-1|TRBV4-1
TGCGCCAGCAGCCAGTGGGGGGGCAAATACAATGAGCAGTTCTTC
CASSQWGGKYNEQFF
>-|TRBD1|TRBJ2-1|TRBV5-1
TGCGCCAGCAGCTCTGGGACAGGGGCCCATGAGCAGTTCTTC
CASSSGTGAHEQFF
>-|-|TRBJ2-2|TRBV4-3
TGCGCCAGCAGCCAAGAACTAAGTGCCCCCGGGGAGCTGTTTTTT
CASSQELSAPGELFF
>-|TRBD2|TRBJ2-2|TRBV18
TGTGCCAGCTCACCACCCCTAGGCCCCATAGCGGGAGAACGCACCGGGGAGCTGTTTTTT
CASSPPLGPIAGERTGELFF
>-|-|TRBJ1-1|TRBV29-1
TGCAGCGGGGGGCTGGGGAGACAGAACACTGAAGCTTTCTTT
CSGGLGRQNTEAFF
>once|-|TRBJ2-7|TRBV28
TGTGCCAGCAGTTTTGGGTCGAGGGGGAACTACGAGCAGTACTTC
CASSFGSRGNYEQYF
>-|-|TRBJ1-3|TRBV28
TGTGCCAGCAGTTTGGGTCAGGCCATATATTTT
CASSLGQAIYF
>-|TRBD2|TRBJ2-5|TRBV24-1
TGTGCCACCAGTAGTGGGAGGGAAGAGACCCAGTACTTC
CATSSGREETQYF
>once|TRBD1|TRBJ2-7|TRBV4-1
TGCGCCAGCAGCCAAACCGGGACAGCCTCCTACGAGCAGTACTTC
CASSQTGTASYEQYF
>-|TRBD2|TRBJ2-3|TRBV9
TGTGCCAGCAGCGAGCGGGAGGGGGTGGCAGATACGCAGTATTTT
CASSEREGVADTQYF
>-|-|TRBJ1-2|TRBV27
TGTGCCAGCAGTCCAACAGGGAGTCGCTATGGCTACACCTTC
CASSPTGSRYGYTF
>few|-|TRBJ2-3|TRBV14
TGTGCCAGCAGCCAGCCGGGACTTTCAGATACGCAGTATTTT
CASSQPGLSDTQYF
>-|-|TRBJ1-1|TRBV30
TGTGCCTGGAGTGTGCAGTGGGGGGCTGAAGCTTTCTTT
CAWSVQWGAEAFF
>-|TRBD1|TRBJ1-6|TRBV2
TGTGCCAGCAGTGAACAGGGGGTATCCCATTCACCCCTCCACTTT
CASSEQGVSHSPLHF
>once|-|TRBJ2-2|TRBV15
TGTGCCACCAGCAGGAGGGGCTTTCCGGGACAGAACACCGGGGAGCTGTTTTTT
CATSRRGFPGQNTGELFF
>-|-|TRBJ1-1|TRBV19
TGTGCCAGTAGTATAGATCCGGGGGGGCTGGTCACTGAAGCTTTCTTT
CASSIDPGGLVTEAFF
>-|-|TRBJ1-2|TRBV3-1/TRBV3-2
TGTGCCAGCAGCCAAGATGGAGGCGGCTACACCTTC
CASSQDGGGYTF
>-|TRBD1|TRBJ2-7|TRBV5-1
TGCGCCAGCAGCTTGCCCAGGCCCGGGACAGGCGAATACGAGCAGTACTTC
CASSLPRPGTGEYEQYF
>once|-|TRBJ1-1|TRBV6-2/TRBV6-3
TGTGCCAGCAGTCAATTTCTCTCGACAGCGAACACTGAAGCTTTCTTT
CASSQFLSTANTEAFF
>-|TRBD1|TRBJ1-1|TRBV30
TGTGCCTGGAGTGCCCTGGACAGGGGGAACACTGAAGCTTTCTTT
CAWSALDRGNTEAFF
>-|-|TRBJ1-2|TRBV28
TGTGCCAGCAGTTTAAGGGGCTATGGCTACACCTTC
CASSLRGYGYTF
>-|TRBD1|TRBJ2-7|TRBV18
TGTGCCAGCTCTGACTTGGGACAGAGATCCTACGAGCAGTACTTC
CASSDLGQRSYEQYF
>-|-|TRBJ1-5|TRBV4-1
TGCGCCAGCAGCCAAGAATCAGGGAGGCAGCCCCAGCATTTT
CASSQESGRQPQHF
>once|-|TRBJ1-3|TRBV9
TGTGCCAGCAGCGTGGAGACGTCTGGAAACACCATATATTTT
CASSVETSGNTIYF
>-|-|TRBJ2-7|TRBV5-1
TGCGCCAGCAGAAGCGGACAGTCTACCTCCTACGAGCAGTACTTC
CASRSGQSTSYEQYF
>-|-|TRBJ1-1|TRBV19
TGTGCCAGTAGTGAGGGAGGTACAAATGGGAACACTGAAGCTTTCTTT
CASSEGGTNGNTEAFF
>-|-|TRBJ2-5|TRBV5-1
TGCGCCAGCAGCTTGGCGACAGGCCAAGAGACCCAGTACTTC
CASSLATGQETQYF
>-|-|TRBJ2-3|TRBV4-2
TGTGCCAGCAGCCAAGCGTCCGGGAGCGGCACAGATACGCAGTATTTT
CASSQASGSGTDTQYF
>once|TRBD1|TRBJ2-5|TRBV10-1
TGCGCCAGCAGTGAGTCGACAGGGAAAGAGACCCAGTACTTC
CASSESTGKETQYF
>-|-|TRBJ1-2|TRBV6-5
TGTGCCAGCGTCCCCTGGGGCCTCTACGGCTACACCTTC
CASVPWGLYGYTF
>-|TRBD2|TRBJ2-1|TRBV11-3
TGTGCCAGCAGCCAAGGAGACCGACTAGCGGGAAACAATGAGCAGTTCTTC
CASSQGDRLAGNNEQFF
>-|TRBD2|TRBJ2-1|TRBV3-1/TRBV3-2
TGTGCCAGCACCCCGGGAGGAGTTAAGTTCTTC
CASTPGGVKFF
>-|-|TRBJ1-3|TRBV4-1
TGCGCCAGCAGCCAACCTTTGACAGTCCTCTCTGGAAACACCATATATTTT
CASSQPLTVLSGNTIYF
>-|TRBD1|TRBJ1-3|TRBV7-8
TGTGCCAGCAGCTTGGGACAGGGGGTTACTGGAAACACCATATATTTT
CASSLGQGVTGNTIYF
>-|TRBD1|TRBJ1-6|TRBV2
TGTGCCAGCAGAACGACAGGGGGCTATAATTCACCCCTCCACTTT
CASRTTGGYNSPLHF
>-|-|TRBJ2-7|TRBV16
TGTGCCAGCAGCCAATCGACTAGTATTCACGAGCAGTACTTC
CASSQSTSIHEQYF
>-|-|TRBJ2-2|TRBV7-3
TGTGCCACCGGCAGGGCGAACACCGGGGAGCTGTTTTTT
CATGRANTGELFF
>-|-|TRBJ2-5|TRBV21-1
TGTGCCAGCAGCCGCCTCCACGGGACTCTGGGGGAGACCCAGTACTTC
CASSRLHGTLGETQYF
>-|-|TRBJ1-2|TRBV7-9
TGTGCCAGCAGCTTAGCGGGTGGGGCAGCCTATGGCTACACCTTC
CASSLAGGAAYGYTF
>once|TRBD1|TRBJ1-2|TRBV6-5
TGTGCCAGCAGTACCCGACAGGGCTACTTCTATGGCTACACCTTC
CASSTRQGYFYGYTF
>-|-|TRBJ1-2|TRBV27
TGTGCCAGCAGTGCCTCCCCGGGACACCCCTATGGCTACACCTTC
CASSASPGHPYGYTF
>-|-|TRBJ1-3|TRBV4-1
TGCGCCAGCAGCCAAGATCAGGGCTCTGGAAACACCATATATTTT
CASSQDQGSGNTIYF
>-|-|TRBJ1-5|TRBV6-5
TGTGCCAGCAGTTACCGGAGCAATCAGCCCCAGCATTTT
CASSYRSNQPQHF